This is a list of T cell receptor beta chains from one sample in a study of T cell responses to AZD1222 COVID-19 vaccine. The protocol was immunoSEQ multiplex PCR, while the TCRdb copy is restricted to in-frame clones and leaves out a portion. The sample records about 140,000 clones, 70% to 90% being singletons. The starting material was peripheral blood, obtained on day 0 of AZD1222 vaccination. These receptors were obtained from an adult in good health. Each CDR3 is given with its conserved first and last residue. The order of the fields is D gene, J gene, V gene, clone size, CDR3 protein, CDR3 DNA. D genes are given only for firm matches. Clone size is given for some rows only: seen once, a few or many times, or a class if the clone is expanded.

-,TRBJ1-6,TRBV27,-,CASSLGGDSPLHF,TGTGCCAGCAGTCTGGGGGGTGATTCACCCCTCCACTTT
TRBD1,TRBJ2-7,TRBV4-1,-,CASSQHPDRGEDEQYF,TGCGCCAGCAGCCAACACCCCGACAGGGGAGAGGACGAGCAGTACTTC
TRBD1,TRBJ2-7,TRBV7-6,-,CASSRTRGLFYEQYF,TGTGCCAGCAGCCGAACAAGGGGGCTCTTCTACGAGCAGTACTTC
TRBD2,TRBJ2-3,TRBV28,-,CASTPGLAGGTDTQYF,TGTGCCAGCACCCCCGGACTAGCGGGTGGCACAGATACGCAGTATTTT
TRBD2,TRBJ2-3,TRBV7-2,-,CASSRTSGGAADTQYF,TGTGCCAGCAGCCGGACTAGCGGGGGGGCAGCAGATACGCAGTATTTT
TRBD1,TRBJ1-2,TRBV5-1,-,CASSLGGQGNYGYTF,TGCGCCAGCAGCTTGGGTGGACAGGGGAACTATGGCTACACCTTC
-,TRBJ1-4,TRBV28,-,CASSLTLSGEKLFF,TGTGCCAGCAGTTTAACGCTTTCGGGGGAAAAACTGTTTTTT
-,TRBJ2-5,TRBV11-2,-,CASSLAGAETQYF,TGTGCCAGCAGCTTAGCAGGGGCGGAGACCCAGTACTTC
-,TRBJ1-3,TRBV10-3,-,CASYAAPSGNTIYF,TGTGCCAGCTACGCGGCCCCCTCTGGAAACACCATATATTTT
-,TRBJ2-5,TRBV28,-,CASSFRVIASKETQYF,TGTGCCAGCAGTTTCCGGGTAATAGCCTCTAAAGAGACCCAGTACTTC
-,TRBJ1-2,TRBV7-2,-,CASSLLTGNYGYTF,TGTGCCAGCAGCTTACTAACAGGGAACTATGGCTACACCTTC
TRBD2,TRBJ2-1,TRBV5-1,-,CASSLDSAGGGNEQFF,TGCGCCAGCAGCTTGGACTCAGCGGGAGGGGGCAATGAGCAGTTCTTC
-,TRBJ1-2,TRBV5-1,once,CASSLGLGGRSNYGYTF,TGCGCCAGCAGCCTTGGACTGGGCGGGAGGTCTAACTATGGCTACACCTTC
-,TRBJ1-1,TRBV29-1,-,CSVRGPGNTEAFF,TGCAGCGTTCGGGGACCAGGGAACACTGAAGCTTTCTTT
TRBD2,TRBJ2-1,TRBV5-1,-,CASSLDASGNEQFF,TGCGCCAGCAGCTTGGACGCTAGCGGGAATGAGCAGTTCTTC
TRBD1,TRBJ2-7,TRBV28,-,CASSPRQGTTYEQYF,TGTGCCAGCAGTCCTCGACAGGGTACCACCTACGAGCAGTACTTC
-,TRBJ1-1,TRBV2,-,CASSFNGLGTEAFF,TGTGCCAGCAGTTTCAACGGCTTGGGCACTGAAGCTTTCTTT
TRBD2,TRBJ2-5,TRBV6-5,-,CASRGQGLLQETQYF,TGTGCCAGCAGGGGGCAGGGACTACTACAAGAGACCCAGTACTTC
-,TRBJ2-7,TRBV5-8,-,CASSPETVSYEQYF,TGTGCCAGCAGCCCAGAGACGGTATCCTACGAGCAGTACTTC
-,TRBJ1-2,TRBV4-1,-,CASSQDPLGSGYGYTF,TGCGCCAGCAGCCAAGACCCCCTGGGTTCGGGCTATGGCTACACCTTC
-,TRBJ2-7,TRBV3-1/TRBV3-2,-,CASSQGIYEQYF,TGTGCCAGCAGCCAGGGTATCTACGAGCAGTACTTC
-,TRBJ2-3,TRBV7-2,-,CASSLQANTDTQYF,TGTGCCAGCAGCTTGCAAGCGAACACAGATACGCAGTATTTT
-,TRBJ2-7,TRBV10-1,-,CASSESSTGRNEQYF,TGCGCCAGCAGTGAGTCGTCGACAGGGAGGAACGAGCAGTACTTC
-,TRBJ1-1,TRBV19,-,CASSIDLWDSPLRNTEAFF,TGTGCCAGTAGTATAGATTTATGGGACTCCCCCCTGAGGAACACTGAAGCTTTCTTT
TRBD2,TRBJ2-7,TRBV28,-,CASNPAGETKLVGYEQYF,TGTGCCAGCAATCCAGCGGGAGAAACGAAATTGGTCGGGTACGAGCAGTACTTC
TRBD1,TRBJ1-3,TRBV18,-,CASSPQGAPGNTIYF,TGTGCCAGCTCACCACAGGGGGCCCCTGGAAACACCATATATTTT
TRBD1,TRBJ2-3,TRBV29-1,-,CSVAQGDTQYF,TGCAGCGTCGCACAGGGGGATACGCAGTATTTT
TRBD1,TRBJ1-1,TRBV13,-,CASSFRGGGRTEAFF,TGTGCCAGCAGCTTCCGAGGAGGGGGCCGAACTGAAGCTTTCTTT
TRBD1,TRBJ1-3,TRBV5-1,-,CASRGDGTGGSWRNTIYF,TGCGCCAGCAGGGGAGACGGGACAGGGGGTTCGTGGAGAAACACCATATATTTT
TRBD1,TRBJ2-3,TRBV27,-,CASIPSGQGPVTDTQYF,TGTGCCAGCATCCCCTCGGGACAGGGGCCCGTCACAGATACGCAGTATTTT
-,TRBJ1-1,TRBV5-1,-,CASSLGGTSTNTEAFF,TGCGCCAGCAGCTTGGGGGGGACAAGCACTAACACTGAAGCTTTCTTT
-,TRBJ1-1,TRBV28,-,CASTVGGGQSWAFF,TGTGCCAGCACCGTAGGGGGGGGGCAATCGTGGGCTTTCTTT
TRBD1,TRBJ1-5,TRBV7-2,-,CASSEQGGYQPQHF,TGTGCCAGCAGTGAACAGGGGGGGTATCAGCCCCAGCATTTT
-,TRBJ1-1,TRBV2,-,CASSVLVNTEAFF,TGTGCCAGCAGTGTATTAGTGAACACTGAAGCTTTCTTT
-,TRBJ2-1,TRBV7-3,-,CASSLESWGNEQFF,TGTGCCAGCAGCTTAGAATCTTGGGGCAATGAGCAGTTCTTC
-,TRBJ2-7,TRBV5-1,-,CASSLGTGRPYEQYF,TGCGCCAGCAGCTTGGGGACGGGGCGTCCCTACGAGCAGTACTTC
-,TRBJ1-2,TRBV5-1,-,CASSVDSSYGYTF,TGCGCCAGCAGCGTGGACAGCTCGTATGGCTACACCTTC